This is a list of T cell receptor beta chains from one sample in a study of vaccination effects on CD4 cells after COVID-19. This table comes from immunoSEQ multiplex PCR, and its TCRdb copy is limited to in-frame clones, with some not included. The sample lists 20,000 to 30,000 clones; 77% were seen once. Antigens for these TCRs are unknown. The starting material was CD4+ T cells from PBMCs cultured with HCoV-NL63 spike peptides, obtained before COVID-19 vaccination. Receptor source: a human donor who had a prior SARS-CoV-2 infection. Each CDR3 is given with its conserved first and last residue. The D gene is left open where the match is weak. Not every row has a clone size; where given, it reads once, few, many or a size class.

v_call: TRBV19; clone_size: .; j_call: TRBJ2-2; d_call: TRBD2; cdr3_nt: TGTGCCAGTAGTATCAGGGCGGGGGGGCCACTCGGGGAGCTGTTTTTT; cdr3_aa: CASSIRAGGPLGELFF
v_call: TRBV9; clone_size: .; j_call: TRBJ1-2; d_call: .; cdr3_nt: TGTGCCAGCAGCGTAGCCCGGCGGGCGCGCGGCGGGGAGGGCTACACCTTC; cdr3_aa: CASSVARRARGGEGYTF
v_call: TRBV9; clone_size: .; j_call: TRBJ2-2; d_call: .; cdr3_nt: TGTGCCAGCAGCATAGTAACGGAGGGTCTCGCCGGGGAGCTGTTTTTT; cdr3_aa: CASSIVTEGLAGELFF
v_call: TRBV6-2/TRBV6-3; clone_size: once; j_call: TRBJ2-1; d_call: TRBD2; cdr3_nt: TGTGCCAGCAGTTTTGGGCTAGCGGGGGGGCTCTTCTACAATGAGCAGTTCTTC; cdr3_aa: CASSFGLAGGLFYNEQFF
v_call: TRBV19; clone_size: .; j_call: TRBJ1-2; d_call: .; cdr3_nt: TGTGCCAGTAGTCATCCGGGACATAACTATGGCTACACCTTC; cdr3_aa: CASSHPGHNYGYTF
v_call: TRBV30; clone_size: .; j_call: TRBJ1-4; d_call: .; cdr3_nt: TGTGCCTGGAGTAAACAAACAGGGGAAAAACTGTTTTTT; cdr3_aa: CAWSKQTGEKLFF
v_call: TRBV29-1; clone_size: few; j_call: TRBJ2-1; d_call: .; cdr3_nt: TGCAGCGTTGTCCAGACCATCACCTACAATGAGCAGTTCTTC; cdr3_aa: CSVVQTITYNEQFF
v_call: TRBV19; clone_size: .; j_call: TRBJ2-5; d_call: .; cdr3_nt: TGTGCCAGTAGCCCCCCCAGGGCCGGAGGGACCCAGTACTTC; cdr3_aa: CASSPPRAGGTQYF
v_call: TRBV2; clone_size: few; j_call: TRBJ1-4; d_call: TRBD1; cdr3_nt: TGTGCCAGCAGTAAAGGAGGGACAGTTAATGAAAAACTGTTTTTT; cdr3_aa: CASSKGGTVNEKLFF
v_call: TRBV5-5; clone_size: .; j_call: TRBJ1-5; d_call: .; cdr3_nt: TGTGCCAGCAGCTTGGCTTCAGCGATCAATCAGCCCCAGCATTTT; cdr3_aa: CASSLASAINQPQHF
v_call: TRBV18; clone_size: .; j_call: TRBJ1-4; d_call: .; cdr3_nt: TGTGCCAGCTCGGCGGGGAAAAATGAAAAACTGTTTTTT; cdr3_aa: CASSAGKNEKLFF
v_call: TRBV7-2; clone_size: .; j_call: TRBJ2-3; d_call: .; cdr3_nt: TGTGCCAGCACCCGGGACCCCACAGATACGCAGTATTTT; cdr3_aa: CASTRDPTDTQYF
v_call: TRBV6-5; clone_size: .; j_call: TRBJ2-7; d_call: .; cdr3_nt: TGTGCCAGCAGACTGCAGGGGATATCCTACGAGCAGTACTTC; cdr3_aa: CASRLQGISYEQYF
v_call: TRBV6-5; clone_size: .; j_call: TRBJ2-7; d_call: .; cdr3_nt: TGTGCCAGTCTACAGGGCCGTCCTCCTTACGAGCAGTACTTC; cdr3_aa: CASLQGRPPYEQYF
v_call: TRBV6-5; clone_size: once; j_call: TRBJ1-2; d_call: TRBD1; cdr3_nt: TGTGCCAGCAGCGTCGACAGGGCTAACTATGGCTACACCTTC; cdr3_aa: CASSVDRANYGYTF
v_call: TRBV27; clone_size: .; j_call: TRBJ2-3; d_call: .; cdr3_nt: TGTGCCAGCAGTGTGGGGCAGGGCTTCACAGATACGCAGTATTTT; cdr3_aa: CASSVGQGFTDTQYF
v_call: TRBV6-5; clone_size: .; j_call: TRBJ1-1; d_call: .; cdr3_nt: TGTGCCAGCAGCCCGACAGGTCGGGACACTGAAGCTTTCTTT; cdr3_aa: CASSPTGRDTEAFF
v_call: TRBV3-1/TRBV3-2; clone_size: .; j_call: TRBJ1-5; d_call: .; cdr3_nt: TGTGCCAGCAGCCAGAGCAATCAGCCCCAGCATTTT; cdr3_aa: CASSQSNQPQHF
v_call: TRBV4-2; clone_size: .; j_call: TRBJ2-3; d_call: TRBD2; cdr3_nt: TGTGCCAGCAGCCAGGGACTAGCGGAGAGCACAGATACGCAGTATTTT; cdr3_aa: CASSQGLAESTDTQYF
v_call: TRBV7-9; clone_size: .; j_call: TRBJ2-5; d_call: .; cdr3_nt: TGTGCCAGCAGCTTAGATCCTGCATTGGGAGAGACCCAGTACTTC; cdr3_aa: CASSLDPALGETQYF
v_call: TRBV2; clone_size: medium-sized; j_call: TRBJ2-6; d_call: .; cdr3_nt: TGTGCCAGCAGAGACTTTAAGACTGGGGCCAACGTCCTGACTTTC; cdr3_aa: CASRDFKTGANVLTF
v_call: TRBV27; clone_size: .; j_call: TRBJ2-7; d_call: .; cdr3_nt: TGTGCCAGCAGTTTCTTCCCGACGGAATTCTACGAGCAGTACTTC; cdr3_aa: CASSFFPTEFYEQYF
v_call: TRBV27; clone_size: .; j_call: TRBJ1-2; d_call: .; cdr3_nt: TGTGCCAGCGGCAGGGGCCCGGCCAACTATGGCTACACCTTC; cdr3_aa: CASGRGPANYGYTF
v_call: TRBV6-4; clone_size: .; j_call: TRBJ2-2; d_call: TRBD2; cdr3_nt: TGTGCCAGCAAAGCACTAGCGGGGCCAAACACCGGGGAGCTGTTTTTT; cdr3_aa: CASKALAGPNTGELFF
v_call: TRBV18; clone_size: .; j_call: TRBJ1-2; d_call: TRBD1; cdr3_nt: TGTGCCAGCTCGCCGGGACAGGGGACGACTAACTATGGCTACACCTTC; cdr3_aa: CASSPGQGTTNYGYTF
v_call: TRBV4-3; clone_size: .; j_call: TRBJ2-4; d_call: .; cdr3_nt: TGCGCCAGCAGCCAAGATTTGGGAGGCGATGGCAAAAACATTCAGTACTTC; cdr3_aa: CASSQDLGGDGKNIQYF
v_call: TRBV5-6; clone_size: once; j_call: TRBJ2-7; d_call: TRBD2; cdr3_nt: TGTGCCAGCAGCCTGGGGACTAGCTCCTACGAGCAGTACTTC; cdr3_aa: CASSLGTSSYEQYF
v_call: TRBV19; clone_size: once; j_call: TRBJ1-2; d_call: .; cdr3_nt: TGTGCCAGTAGCCTCCGAGAGGGAATCTATGGCTACACCTTC; cdr3_aa: CASSLREGIYGYTF
v_call: TRBV5-1; clone_size: medium-sized; j_call: TRBJ2-7; d_call: .; cdr3_nt: TGCGCCAGCAGGACTGACCGCCCCTACGAGCAGTACTTC; cdr3_aa: CASRTDRPYEQYF
v_call: TRBV29-1; clone_size: .; j_call: TRBJ2-5; d_call: .; cdr3_nt: TGCAGCGTTGGCCCCTTCCAAGAGACCCAGTACTTC; cdr3_aa: CSVGPFQETQYF
v_call: TRBV6-5; clone_size: .; j_call: TRBJ2-5; d_call: .; cdr3_nt: TGTGCCAGCAGACTCTCTAACGCCCAAGAGACCCAGTACTTC; cdr3_aa: CASRLSNAQETQYF
v_call: TRBV18; clone_size: .; j_call: TRBJ2-2; d_call: .; cdr3_nt: TGTGCCAGCTCACCAGGGACTAACACCGGGGAGCTGTTTTTT; cdr3_aa: CASSPGTNTGELFF